This TCR beta chain was documented in a study of cytomegalovirus exposure and HLA in healthy donors. The study drew the donors from its approximately 120-subject validation cohort, separate from the approximately 700-subject first cohort. Profiled with immunoSEQ multiplex PCR; TCRdb holds only in-frame clones, not every one. The data show 90,000 or so clones, with around 85% seen just once and roughly 22% held by the top ten. Germline V lookup: CDR1 SNHLY, CDR2 FYNNEI. With 6 bases removed from V and 3 bases from J, the gap between germline ends came to 3 bases. This CDR3 region has 10 residues. The receptor was isolated from a young man in good health and CMV-seropositive. The V gene is TRBV2, the J gene TRBJ2-7; no definite D call. The sample consisted of PBMCs. The CDR3 spells CASSSYEQYF. Written as DNA, the CDR3 is TGTGCCAGCAGCAGCTACGAGCAGTACTTC.